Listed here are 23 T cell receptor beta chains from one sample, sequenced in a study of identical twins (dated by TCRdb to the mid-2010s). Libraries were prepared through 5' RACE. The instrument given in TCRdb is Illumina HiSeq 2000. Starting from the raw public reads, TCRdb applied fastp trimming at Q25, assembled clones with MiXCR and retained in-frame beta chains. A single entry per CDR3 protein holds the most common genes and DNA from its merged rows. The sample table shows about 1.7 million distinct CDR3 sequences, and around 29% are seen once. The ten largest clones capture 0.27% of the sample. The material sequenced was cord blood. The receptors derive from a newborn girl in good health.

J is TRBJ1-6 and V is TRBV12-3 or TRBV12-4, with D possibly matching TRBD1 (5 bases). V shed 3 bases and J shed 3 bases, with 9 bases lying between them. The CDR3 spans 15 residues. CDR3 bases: TGTGCCAGCAGTTTTATCCAGGGCTATAATTCACCCCTCCACTTT. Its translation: CASSFIQGYNSPLHF.

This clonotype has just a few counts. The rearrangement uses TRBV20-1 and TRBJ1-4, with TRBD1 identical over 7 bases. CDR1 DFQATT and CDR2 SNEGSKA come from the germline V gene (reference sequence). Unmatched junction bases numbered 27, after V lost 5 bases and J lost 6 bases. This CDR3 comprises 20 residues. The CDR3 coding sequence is TGCAGTGCTGAATCAGAACTCGACCCCTCTGGACAGGCGTTACATGAAAAACTGTTTTTT. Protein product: CSAESELDPSGQALHEKLFF.

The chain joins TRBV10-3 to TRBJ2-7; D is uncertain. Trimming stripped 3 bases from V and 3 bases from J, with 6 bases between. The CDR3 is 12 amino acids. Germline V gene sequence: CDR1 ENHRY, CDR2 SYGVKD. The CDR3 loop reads CAISDSHYEQYF. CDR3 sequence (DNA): TGTGCCATCAGTGACTCCCACTACGAGCAGTACTTC.

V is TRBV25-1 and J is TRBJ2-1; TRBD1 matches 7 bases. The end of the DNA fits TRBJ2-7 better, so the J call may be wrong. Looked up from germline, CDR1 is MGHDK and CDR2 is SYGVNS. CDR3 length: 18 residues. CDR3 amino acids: CASSGAPRTGPSYNEQYF. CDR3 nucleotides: TGTGCCAGCAGTGGTGCCCCTAGGACAGGTCCTTCCTACAATGAGCAGTACTTC.

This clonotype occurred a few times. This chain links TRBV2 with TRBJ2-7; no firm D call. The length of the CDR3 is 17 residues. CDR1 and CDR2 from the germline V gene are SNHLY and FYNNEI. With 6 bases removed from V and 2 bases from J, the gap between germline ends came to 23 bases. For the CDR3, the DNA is TGTGCCAGCAGCGAGCGTCTGACCGGGCCTATTCCCTACGAGCAGTACTTC. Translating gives CASSERLTGPIPYEQYF.

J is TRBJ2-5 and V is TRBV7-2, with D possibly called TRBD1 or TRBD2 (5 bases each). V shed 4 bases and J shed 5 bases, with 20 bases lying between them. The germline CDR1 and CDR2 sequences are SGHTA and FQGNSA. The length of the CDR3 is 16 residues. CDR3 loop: CASSSQRQRERETQYF. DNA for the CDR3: TGTGCCAGCAGCTCACAAAGACAGAGGGAAAGGGAGACCCAGTACTTC.

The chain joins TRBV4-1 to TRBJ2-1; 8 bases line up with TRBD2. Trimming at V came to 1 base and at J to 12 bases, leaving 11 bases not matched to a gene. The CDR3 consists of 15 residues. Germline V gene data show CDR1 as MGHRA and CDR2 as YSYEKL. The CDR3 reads CASSQAGTGGLGQFF. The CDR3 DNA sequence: TGCGCCAGCAGCCAAGCGGGGACGGGAGGGTTAGGGCAGTTCTTC.

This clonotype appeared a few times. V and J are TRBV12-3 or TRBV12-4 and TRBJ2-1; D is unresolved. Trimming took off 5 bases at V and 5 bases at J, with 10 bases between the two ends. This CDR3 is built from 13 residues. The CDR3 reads CASSPALNNEQFF. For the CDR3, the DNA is TGTGCCAGCAGTCCAGCATTAAACAATGAGCAGTTCTTC.

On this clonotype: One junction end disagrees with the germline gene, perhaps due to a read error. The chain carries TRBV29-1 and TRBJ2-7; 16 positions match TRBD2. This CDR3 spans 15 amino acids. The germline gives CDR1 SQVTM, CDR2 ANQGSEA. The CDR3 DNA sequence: TGCGGCGTTCGGGGACTAGCGGGAGGGCCCTACGAGCAGTACTTC. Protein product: CGVRGLAGGPYEQYF.

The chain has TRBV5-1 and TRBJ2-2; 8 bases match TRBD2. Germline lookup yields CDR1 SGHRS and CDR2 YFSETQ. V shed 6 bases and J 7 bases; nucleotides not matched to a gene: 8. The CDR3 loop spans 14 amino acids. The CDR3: CASNPGTSGGELFF. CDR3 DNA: TGCGCCAGCAACCCCGGGACTAGTGGCGGGGAGCTGTTTTTT. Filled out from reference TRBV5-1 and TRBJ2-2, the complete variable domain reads KAGVTQTPRYLIKTRGQQVTLSCSPISGHRSVSWYQQTPGQGLQFLFEYFSETQRNKGNFPGRFSGRQFSNSRSEMNVSTLELGDSALYLCASNPGTSGGELFFGEGSRLTVL.

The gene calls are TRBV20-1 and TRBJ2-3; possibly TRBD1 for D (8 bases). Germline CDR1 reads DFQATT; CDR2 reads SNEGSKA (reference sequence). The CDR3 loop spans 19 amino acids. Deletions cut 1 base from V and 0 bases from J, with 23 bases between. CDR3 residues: CSARGPRGRGGLSTDTQYF. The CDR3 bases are TGCAGTGCTAGAGGTCCCAGGGGGCGCGGGGGACTGAGCACAGATACGCAGTATTTT.

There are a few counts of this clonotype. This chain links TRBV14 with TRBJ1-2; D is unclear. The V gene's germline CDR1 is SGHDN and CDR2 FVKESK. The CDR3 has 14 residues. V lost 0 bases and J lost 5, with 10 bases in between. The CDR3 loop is CASSQDLSGYGYTF. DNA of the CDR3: TGTGCCAGCAGCCAAGATTTATCGGGTTATGGCTACACCTTC.

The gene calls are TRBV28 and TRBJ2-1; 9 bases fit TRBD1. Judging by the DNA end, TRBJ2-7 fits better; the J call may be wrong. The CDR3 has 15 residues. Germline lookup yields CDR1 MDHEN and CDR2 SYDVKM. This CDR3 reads CASSQQGAGSYEQYF. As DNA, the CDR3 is TGTGCCAGTTCACAACAGGGGGCGGGATCCTACGAGCAGTACTTC.

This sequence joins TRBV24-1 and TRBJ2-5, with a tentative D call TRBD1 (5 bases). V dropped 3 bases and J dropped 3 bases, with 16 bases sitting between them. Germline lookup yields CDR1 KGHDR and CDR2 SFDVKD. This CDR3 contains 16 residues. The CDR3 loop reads CATSDPSAGKEETQYF. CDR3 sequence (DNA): TGTGCCACCAGTGATCCCTCAGCAGGGAAGGAAGAGACCCAGTACTTC.

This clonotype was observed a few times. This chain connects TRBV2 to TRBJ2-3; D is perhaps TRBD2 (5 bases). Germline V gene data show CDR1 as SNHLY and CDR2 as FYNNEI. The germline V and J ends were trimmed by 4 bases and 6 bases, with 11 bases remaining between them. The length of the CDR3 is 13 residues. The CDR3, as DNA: TGTGCCAGCAGTGGACTACCTGGGGATACGCAGTATTTT. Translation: CASSGLPGDTQYF.

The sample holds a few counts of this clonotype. The CDR3 loop reads CASSQPRDYNEQFF. For the CDR3, the DNA is TGCGCCAGCAGCCAACCCCGGGACTACAATGAGCAGTTCTTC. This rearrangement joins TRBV4-1 to TRBJ2-1; TRBD2 is a possible D gene (5 bases). CDR3 length: 14 residues. The germline CDR1 and CDR2 sequences are MGHRA and YSYEKL. V lost 2 bases to trimming and J lost 3 bases, with 8 bases between them.

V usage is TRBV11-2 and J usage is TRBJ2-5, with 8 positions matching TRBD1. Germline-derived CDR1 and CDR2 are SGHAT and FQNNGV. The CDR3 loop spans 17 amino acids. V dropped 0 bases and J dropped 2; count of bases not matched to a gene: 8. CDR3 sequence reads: CASSLDLAGGMQETQYF. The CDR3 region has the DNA TGTGCCAGCAGCTTAGATCTGGCAGGGGGCATGCAAGAGACCCAGTACTTC.

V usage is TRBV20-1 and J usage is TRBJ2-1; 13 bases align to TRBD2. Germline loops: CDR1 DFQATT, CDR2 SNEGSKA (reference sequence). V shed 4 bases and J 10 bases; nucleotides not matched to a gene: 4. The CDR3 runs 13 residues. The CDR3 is CSAMTSGGPEQFF. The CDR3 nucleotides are TGCAGTGCTATGACTAGCGGGGGGCCGGAGCAGTTCTTC.

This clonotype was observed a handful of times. The CDR3 reads CSARAIWGENYNEQYF. The CDR3 nucleotides are TGCAGTGCTCGGGCGATTTGGGGGGAGAACTACAATGAGCAGTACTTC. V and J are TRBV20-1 and TRBJ2-1; D may be TRBD2 (6 bases). The assigned J gene may be wrong: the sequence end matches TRBJ2-7 better. The CDR3 is 16 amino acids. In germline, CDR1 is DFQATT, CDR2 SNEGSKA (reference sequence).

The CDR3 loop reads CASKTKNSYNEQFF. In nucleotides, the CDR3 is TGTGCCAGCAAGACTAAGAATAGCTACAATGAGCAGTTCTTC. The genes are TRBV6-2 or TRBV6-3 and TRBJ2-1, with D possibly TRBD2 on 5 matching bases. Trimming removed 7 bases from V and 3 bases from J, with 13 bases in between. The CDR3 sequence is 14 residues long. Germline V lookup: CDR1 MNHEY, CDR2 SVGEGT.

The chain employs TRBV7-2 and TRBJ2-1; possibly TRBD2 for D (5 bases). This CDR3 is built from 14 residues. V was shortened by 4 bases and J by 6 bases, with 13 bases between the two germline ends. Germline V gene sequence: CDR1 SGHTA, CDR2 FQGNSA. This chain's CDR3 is CASSSGLNTNEQFF. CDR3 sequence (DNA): TGTGCCAGCAGCTCCGGACTGAATACCAATGAGCAGTTCTTC.

Written as DNA, the CDR3 is TGTGCCAGCAGCCCCCACGAGGACAGGGTTAATTCACCCCTCCACTTT. It yields the protein CASSPHEDRVNSPLHF. The J gene is TRBJ1-6, the V gene TRBV7-2, with 8 bases aligning to TRBD1. This CDR3 contains 16 residues. Germline CDR1 reads SGHTA; CDR2 reads FQGNSA. Unmatched junction bases numbered 9, after V lost 5 bases and J lost 6 bases.

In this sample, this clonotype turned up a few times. CDR3 sequence reads: CSARDRAQPQHF. CDR3 DNA sequence: TGCAGTGCTAGAGATCGCGCACAGCCCCAGCATTTT. The chain is built from TRBV20-1 and TRBJ1-5, with D hard to call. Germline loops: CDR1 DFQATT, CDR2 SNEGSKA (reference sequence). V dropped 0 bases and J dropped 7 bases, with 7 bases sitting between them. The CDR3 contains 12 residues.